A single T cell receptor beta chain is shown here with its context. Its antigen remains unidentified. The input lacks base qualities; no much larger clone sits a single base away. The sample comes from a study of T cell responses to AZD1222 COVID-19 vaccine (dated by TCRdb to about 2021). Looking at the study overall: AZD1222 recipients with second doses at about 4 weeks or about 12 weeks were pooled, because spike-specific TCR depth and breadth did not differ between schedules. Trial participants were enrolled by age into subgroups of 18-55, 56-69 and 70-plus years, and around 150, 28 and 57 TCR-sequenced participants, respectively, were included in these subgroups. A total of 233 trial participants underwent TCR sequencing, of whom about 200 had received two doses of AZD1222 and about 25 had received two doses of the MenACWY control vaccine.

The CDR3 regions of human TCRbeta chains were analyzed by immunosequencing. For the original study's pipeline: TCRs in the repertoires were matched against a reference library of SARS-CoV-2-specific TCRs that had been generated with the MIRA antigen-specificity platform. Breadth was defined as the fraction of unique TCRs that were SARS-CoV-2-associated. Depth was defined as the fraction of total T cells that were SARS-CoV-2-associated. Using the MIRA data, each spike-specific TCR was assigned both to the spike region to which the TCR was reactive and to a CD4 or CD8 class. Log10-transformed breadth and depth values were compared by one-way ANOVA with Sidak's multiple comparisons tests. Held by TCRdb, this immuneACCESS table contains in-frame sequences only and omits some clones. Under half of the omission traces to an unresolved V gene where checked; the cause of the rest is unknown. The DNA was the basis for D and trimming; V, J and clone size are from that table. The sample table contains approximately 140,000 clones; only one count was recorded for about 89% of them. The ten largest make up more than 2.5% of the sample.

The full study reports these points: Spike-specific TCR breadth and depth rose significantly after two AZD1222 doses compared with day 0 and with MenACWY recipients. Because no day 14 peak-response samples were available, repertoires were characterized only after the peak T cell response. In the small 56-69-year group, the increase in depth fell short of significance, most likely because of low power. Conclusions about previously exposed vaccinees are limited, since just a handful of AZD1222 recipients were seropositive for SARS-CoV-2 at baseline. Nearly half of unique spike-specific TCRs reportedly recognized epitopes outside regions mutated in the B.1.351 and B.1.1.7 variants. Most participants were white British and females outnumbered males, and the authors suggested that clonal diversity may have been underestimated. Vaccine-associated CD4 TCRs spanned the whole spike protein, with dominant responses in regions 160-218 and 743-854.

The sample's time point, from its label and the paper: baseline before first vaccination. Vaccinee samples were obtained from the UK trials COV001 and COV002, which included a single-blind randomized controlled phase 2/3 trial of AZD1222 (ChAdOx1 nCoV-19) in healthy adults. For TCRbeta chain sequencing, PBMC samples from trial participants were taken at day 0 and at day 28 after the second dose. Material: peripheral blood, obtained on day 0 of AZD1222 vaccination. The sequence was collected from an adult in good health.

The CDR3 amino acid sequence is: CASSFGGGSEGEQYF. The DNA sequence follows: TGTGCCAGCAGTTTTGGGGGGGGCTCGGAGGGCGAGCAGTACTTC. This chain joins TRBV6-2 or TRBV6-3 to TRBJ2-7; D gene: possibly TRBD2, on 7 matching bases. V and J lose 4 bases and 6 bases, and a span of 19 bases separates them. The germline V gene specifies MNHEY as CDR1 and SVGEGT as CDR2. The CDR3, from cysteine to phenylalanine, totals 15 residues. Left in the record is the CDR3 DNA by itself, 45 bases read in frame from the first base.